This is a list of T cell receptor beta chains from one sample in a study of T cell responses to AZD1222 COVID-19 vaccine. The assay was immunoSEQ multiplex PCR, and TCRdb's table has in-frame clones only and misses some. This table has around 120,000 clones, about 88% appearing once. Source: peripheral blood, taken on day 0 of AZD1222 vaccination. Receptors originate from an adult in good health. Both conserved end residues are part of each CDR3. Fields, in order: J gene, V gene, D gene, clone size, CDR3 protein, CDR3 DNA. D genes are given only for firm matches. Rows may omit the clone size; those that give it use once, few, many or a size class.

TRBJ1-5,TRBV28,-,-,CASSLPQHF,TGTGCCAGCAGTTTACCCCAGCATTTT
TRBJ1-2,TRBV4-1,TRBD1,-,CASSPGQTNYGYTF,TGCGCCAGCAGCCCGGGACAGACAAACTATGGCTACACCTTC
TRBJ2-1,TRBV24-1,-,-,CATSDLGSSSYNEQFF,TGTGCCACCAGTGATTTAGGGTCAAGCTCCTACAATGAGCAGTTCTTC
TRBJ2-7,TRBV6-5,-,-,CASTVPLLRGYEQYF,TGTGCCAGCACCGTACCCCTTCTGAGAGGTTACGAGCAGTACTTC
TRBJ2-3,TRBV5-4,TRBD2,-,CASRSGGVTDTQYF,TGTGCCAGCAGATCTGGGGGGGTCACAGATACGCAGTATTTT
TRBJ2-1,TRBV24-1,TRBD2,-,CATSDSGLGPTNEQFF,TGTGCCACCAGTGATTCCGGACTAGGGCCCACCAATGAGCAGTTCTTC
TRBJ2-2,TRBV5-4,TRBD2,once,CASSSLAGGQTGELFF,TGTGCCAGCAGCTCACTAGCGGGAGGGCAAACCGGGGAGCTGTTTTTT
TRBJ1-4,TRBV5-4,-,-,CASSLPGTNEKLFF,TGTGCCAGCAGTTTACCCGGGACCAATGAAAAACTGTTTTTT
TRBJ2-7,TRBV24-1,TRBD2,-,CATSDPTSGRIYEQYF,TGTGCCACCAGTGACCCTACTAGCGGGAGGATATACGAGCAGTACTTC
TRBJ2-7,TRBV14,TRBD2,-,CASSQEFGLAGGPQYF,TGTGCCAGCAGCCAAGAGTTCGGACTAGCGGGAGGGCCCCAGTACTTC
TRBJ1-2,TRBV9,-,once,CASSTRQGGEQGYTF,TGTGCCAGCAGCACCCGTCAGGGCGGGGAACAGGGCTACACCTTC
TRBJ1-1,TRBV6-6,-,-,CASSYSGGSWNTEAFF,TGTGCCAGCAGTTACTCGGGTGGGTCATGGAACACTGAAGCTTTCTTT
TRBJ1-4,TRBV27,-,-,CASSLLFQDSGPEKLFF,TGTGCCAGCAGTTTATTATTTCAGGACAGCGGGCCTGAAAAACTGTTTTTT
TRBJ2-7,TRBV27,-,few,CASSPDGGAYEQYF,TGTGCCAGCAGTCCGGACGGAGGAGCCTACGAGCAGTACTTC
TRBJ1-4,TRBV18,TRBD1,-,CASSPLGTATNEKLFF,TGTGCCAGCTCACCTCTCGGGACAGCAACTAATGAAAAACTGTTTTTT
TRBJ2-5,TRBV5-1,-,-,CASSQGGVMRETQYF,TGCGCCAGCAGCCAAGGGGGAGTAATGAGGGAGACCCAGTACTTC
TRBJ1-2,TRBV10-3,-,-,CAISDPRGESGYTF,TGTGCCATCAGTGATCCCAGGGGAGAATCTGGCTACACCTTC
TRBJ2-5,TRBV3-1/TRBV3-2,-,-,CASSRGPGETQYF,TGTGCCAGCAGCCGGGGCCCGGGGGAGACCCAGTACTTC
TRBJ2-2,TRBV24-1,-,-,CATSDWGNTGELFF,TGTGCCACCAGCGATTGGGGGAACACCGGGGAGCTGTTTTTT
TRBJ1-5,TRBV30,-,-,CAWSQQGLGDQPQHF,TGTGCCTGGAGCCAACAGGGCCTAGGAGATCAGCCCCAGCATTTT
TRBJ2-1,TRBV6-1,-,few,CASSESGLNGNEQFF,TGTGCCAGCAGTGAGAGCGGGCTCAATGGGAATGAGCAGTTCTTC
TRBJ2-7,TRBV19,TRBD1,-,CASSPGQGFQQYF,TGTGCCAGTTCGCCGGGACAGGGGTTTCAGCAGTACTTC
TRBJ2-7,TRBV29-1,-,-,CSVTGTFYEQYF,TGCAGCGTCACCGGGACTTTCTACGAGCAGTACTTC
TRBJ2-1,TRBV19,TRBD2,-,CATRGLAAYNEQFF,TGTGCCACTAGGGGACTAGCGGCTTACAATGAGCAGTTCTTC
TRBJ2-1,TRBV5-4,-,-,CASTPPGADEQFF,TGTGCCAGCACCCCCCCCGGGGCCGATGAGCAGTTCTTC
TRBJ1-5,TRBV27,TRBD1,-,CASSYGTGNQPQHF,TGTGCCAGCAGTTATGGGACAGGGAATCAGCCCCAGCATTTT
TRBJ1-1,TRBV11-3,-,-,CASSLGGWNTEAFF,TGTGCCAGCAGCTTAGGAGGGTGGAACACTGAAGCTTTCTTT
TRBJ1-1,TRBV14,-,-,CASSQELADEAFF,TGTGCCAGCAGCCAAGAGCTGGCAGATGAAGCTTTCTTT
TRBJ1-2,TRBV4-1,-,few,CASSREISGTYGYTF,TGCGCCAGCAGCCGTGAGATCTCCGGGACCTATGGCTACACCTTC